The source of this TCR beta chain is a study of T cells after yellow fever vaccination. Notes on the study in general: Reappearance after the booster was seen for most primary-vaccination clones, at more than 95% CD4 and around 90% CD8. There was a possibility that FACS-sorted repertoires contained abundant clonotypes contaminating from the bulk population. The secondary response was weaker but peaked faster, day 5 versus 15.

MiXCR was run by TCRdb on the 5' RACE reads, yielding one entry per CDR3 protein. Among approximately 180,000 distinct CDR3 sequences listed, about 6% were seen once. Regarding this clonotype: Its antigen remains unknown.

This CDR3 has 12 amino acids. The germline V gene encodes CDR1 LNHDA and CDR2 SQIVND (reference sequence). The ends were cut back, 6 bases at V and 3 bases at J, with 8 bases in the middle. The TCR comes from a man younger than 30 who received the YFV17D yellow fever vaccine. This chain links TRBV19 with TRBJ1-1; no definite D call. Sample: CD4+ T cells sorted from PBMCs, taken on the day of the first yellow fever vaccination. CDR3 sequence: CASSNIDTEAFF. The CDR3 nucleotides read TGTGCCAGTAGCAACATAGACACTGAAGCTTTCTTT.